This T cell receptor beta chain was recovered during a study of cytomegalovirus exposure and HLA in healthy donors. The PCR made use of 60 Vbeta and 13 Jbeta primers. Sequenced by immunoSEQ multiplex PCR; TCRdb stores in-frame clones only, minus some. The table shows some 150,000 clones, with approximately 71% occurring only once. The CDR3 is made up of 14 amino acids. Looked up from germline, CDR1 is SGHRS and CDR2 is YFSETQ. The ends were cut back, 1 base at V and 5 bases at J, with 13 bases in the middle. J is TRBJ2-7 and V is TRBV5-1, with D possibly matching TRBD1 (5 bases). The TCR originated in a man in his forties or fifties in good health and CMV-seronegative. The sample comprised PBMCs. The CDR3 is CASSLSQKGDEQYF. The CDR3 DNA is TGCGCCAGCAGCTTGAGTCAAAAAGGGGACGAGCAGTACTTC.